This T cell receptor (beta chain) was observed in a study of long-term antiretroviral therapy in people with HIV. Study information: When the earliest samples were collected, ART was typically delayed until CD4 counts fell.

Study-wide results and caveats: Controls exceeded HIV repertoires in CDR3 length range.

CDR1 is MNHNY, CDR2 SVGAGI, per germline (reference sequence). CDR3 length equals 13 residues. With 5 bases removed from V and 0 bases from J, the gap between germline ends came to 4 bases. Each contributor possessed a minimum of one pre-ART and a minimum of two post-ART PBMC samples. Comments on this clone: Its matching antigen is unknown.

Survey-level resolution applied to immunoSEQ assay v3.0. Generated by immunoSEQ multiplex PCR, the TCRdb table keeps only in-frame clones and is missing some. The table lists about 16,000 clones, about 78% of them singletons. The J gene is TRBJ1-4, the V gene TRBV6-6, with D unresolved. This TCR was recovered from a woman aged 40 to 50 with HIV. The sample in question was unsorted PBMCs, obtained about 3.3 years after starting antiretroviral therapy. This CDR3 is CASSRSTNEKLFF. CDR3 DNA: TGTGCCAGCAGTCGGTCAACTAATGAAAAACTGTTTTTT.